The 6 T cell receptor beta chains below were found in one sample sequenced in a study of human T cells and chemical hapten exposure. MiXCR, applied by TCRdb to the RACE reads, yields one record per CDR3 protein. The sample has tens of thousands of distinct CDR3 sequences, 9.8% seen once. Time point indicated: patch test 1, 2 weeks after DPC sensitization. Stated treatment: therapeutic diphenylcyclopropenone sensitization with weekly scalp DPC. This specimen consisted of whole blood, obtained in connection with sensitization to the hapten diphenylcyclopropenone (DPC). These receptors were collected from a woman in her 40s with alopecia areata. Some clones in this sample may be carry-over from other donors' samples.

The V and J genes are TRBV7-2 and TRBJ1-2; possible D gene TRBD1, 5 bases. The CDR3 loop spans 14 amino acids. Trimming removed 1 base from V and 4 bases from J, with 10 bases in between. CDR1 and CDR2 from the germline V gene are SGHTA and FQGNSA. The CDR3 coding sequence is TGTGCCAGCAGCTTAGGTGGGGGGATCTATGGCTACACCTTC. Translated: CASSLGGGIYGYTF.

This clonotype occurred many times. V is TRBV20-1 and J is TRBJ2-7; no clear D. Trimming left V 5 bases short and J 0 bases short, with 11 bases between. The CDR3 has 13 residues. Germline CDR1 and CDR2: DFQATT and SNEGSKA (reference sequence). As DNA, the CDR3 is TGCAGTGCTGAGTTAGGCGCCTCCTACGAGCAGTACTTC. Translation gives CSAELGASYEQYF.

This clonotype was observed many times. The genes are TRBV5-4 and TRBJ2-1, with 9 positions matching TRBD2. This CDR3 has 16 amino acids. The germline CDR1 and CDR2 sequences are SGHNT and YYREEE (reference sequence). J gave up 7 bases and V 5 bases, and 13 bases lay outside the gene matches. CDR3: CASRVIGGGAPNEQFF. The CDR3 bases are TGTGCCAGCAGGGTGATAGGCGGGGGGGCCCCTAATGAGCAGTTCTTC.

As regards this clonotype: A much more abundant neighbour one base away suggests this may be a read error. The chain couples TRBV12-3 or TRBV12-4 to TRBJ2-1; 10 nucleotides agree with TRBD1. The CDR3 extends over 16 amino acids. V lost 5 bases and J lost 8; bases outside the gene matches: 12. The DNA for the CDR3 is TGTGCCAGCAGTCCCTCGCCGGGACAGGGGAACCATGAGCAGTTCTTC. It encodes CASSPSPGQGNHEQFF.

V is TRBV7-2 and J is TRBJ2-4; TRBD2 matches 16 bases. The CDR3 runs to 18 residues. Per the germline V gene, CDR1 is SGHTA and CDR2 is FQGNSA. Unmatched junction bases numbered 9, after V lost 5 bases and J lost 5 bases. The CDR3 DNA reads as TGTGCCAGCAGCATGACGGGACTAGCGGGGGGGCTGCAAAACATTCAGTACTTC. It encodes CASSMTGLAGGLQNIQYF. The full variable domain, in which reference TRBV7-2 and TRBJ2-4 provide the parts outside the CDR3, is GAGVSQSPSNKVTEKGKDVELRCDPISGHTALYWYRQSLGQGLEFLIYFQGNSAPDKSGLPSDRFSAERTGGSVSTLTIQRTQQEDSAVYLCASSMTGLAGGLQNIQYFGAGTRLSVL.

This clonotype was counted between two and nine times. The chain carries TRBV6-2 or TRBV6-3 and TRBJ1-4, with 10 bases identical to TRBD1. In germline, CDR1 is MNHEY, CDR2 SVGEGT. The V segment lost 4 bases and the J segment 8 bases; nucleotides outside the gene matches: 7. The CDR3 contains 15 residues. CDR3 in DNA: TGTGCCAGCAGTTCCGCCGGGACAGGGGACGAAAAACTGTTTTTT. It codes for CASSSAGTGDEKLFF.